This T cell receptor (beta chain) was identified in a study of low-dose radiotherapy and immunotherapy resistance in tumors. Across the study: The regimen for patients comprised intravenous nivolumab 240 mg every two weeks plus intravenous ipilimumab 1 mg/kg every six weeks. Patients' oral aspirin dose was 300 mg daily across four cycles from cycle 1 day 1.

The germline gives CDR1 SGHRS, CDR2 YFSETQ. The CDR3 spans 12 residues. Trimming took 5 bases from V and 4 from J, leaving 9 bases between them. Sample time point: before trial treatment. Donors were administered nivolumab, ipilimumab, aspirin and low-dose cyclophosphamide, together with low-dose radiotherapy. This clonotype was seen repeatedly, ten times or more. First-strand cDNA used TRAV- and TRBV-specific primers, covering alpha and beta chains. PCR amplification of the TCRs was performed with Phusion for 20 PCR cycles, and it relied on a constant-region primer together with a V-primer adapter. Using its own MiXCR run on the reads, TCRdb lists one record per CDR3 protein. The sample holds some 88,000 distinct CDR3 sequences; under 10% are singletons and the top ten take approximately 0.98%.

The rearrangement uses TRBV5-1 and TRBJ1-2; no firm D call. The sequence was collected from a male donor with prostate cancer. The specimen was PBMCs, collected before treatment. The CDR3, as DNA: TGCGCCAGCAGGGAATCCGGCTATGGCTACACCTTC. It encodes CASRESGYGYTF.